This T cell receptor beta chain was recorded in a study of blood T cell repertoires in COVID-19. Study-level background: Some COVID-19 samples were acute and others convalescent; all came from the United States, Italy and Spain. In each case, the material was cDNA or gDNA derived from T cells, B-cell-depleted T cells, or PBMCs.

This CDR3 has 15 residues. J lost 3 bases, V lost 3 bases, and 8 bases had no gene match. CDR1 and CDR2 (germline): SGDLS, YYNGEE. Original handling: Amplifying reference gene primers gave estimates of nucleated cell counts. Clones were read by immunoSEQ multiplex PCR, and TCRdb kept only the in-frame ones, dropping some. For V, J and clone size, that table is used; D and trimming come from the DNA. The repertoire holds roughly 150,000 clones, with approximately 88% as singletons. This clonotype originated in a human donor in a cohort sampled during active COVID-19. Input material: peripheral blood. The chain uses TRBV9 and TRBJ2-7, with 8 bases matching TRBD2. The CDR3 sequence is CASSGGGTNVYEQYF. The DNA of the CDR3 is TGTGCCAGCAGCGGCGGGGGGACGAACGTCTACGAGCAGTACTTC. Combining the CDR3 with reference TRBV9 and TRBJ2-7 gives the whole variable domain DSGVTQTPKHLITATGQRVTLRCSPRSGDLSVYWYQQSLDQGLQFLIQYYNGEERAKGNILERFSAQQFPDLHSELNLSSLELGDSALYFCASSGGGTNVYEQYFGPGTRLTVT.